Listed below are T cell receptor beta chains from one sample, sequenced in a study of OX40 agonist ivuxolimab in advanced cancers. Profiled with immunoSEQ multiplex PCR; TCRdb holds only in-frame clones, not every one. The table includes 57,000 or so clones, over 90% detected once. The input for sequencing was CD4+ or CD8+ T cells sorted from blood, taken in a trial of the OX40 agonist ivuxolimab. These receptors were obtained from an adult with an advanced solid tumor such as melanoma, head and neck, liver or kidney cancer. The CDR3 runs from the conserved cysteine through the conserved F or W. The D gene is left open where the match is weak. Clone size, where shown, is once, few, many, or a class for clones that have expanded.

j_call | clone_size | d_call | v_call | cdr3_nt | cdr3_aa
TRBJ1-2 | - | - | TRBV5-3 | TGTGCCAGAAGCCGGGGGGATAACAACTATGGCTACACCTTC | CARSRGDNNYGYTF
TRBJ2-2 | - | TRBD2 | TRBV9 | TGTGCCAGCAGCGTGGGACTAGCGAGTACCGGGGAGCTGTTTTTT | CASSVGLASTGELFF
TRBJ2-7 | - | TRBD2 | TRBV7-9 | TGTGCCAGCAACCTAGGTAGCGGGGAGCAGTACTTC | CASNLGSGEQYF
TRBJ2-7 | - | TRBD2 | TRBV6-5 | TGTGCCAGCTACGGGGGGGGGACTTACGAGCAGTACTTC | CASYGGGTYEQYF
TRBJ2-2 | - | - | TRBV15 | TGTGCCACCAGCCCCGCGGGTACGAACACCGGGGAGCTGTTTTTT | CATSPAGTNTGELFF
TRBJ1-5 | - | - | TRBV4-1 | TGCGCCAGCAGCCAAGAGTTGGAGGGGAATCAGCCCCAGCATTTT | CASSQELEGNQPQHF
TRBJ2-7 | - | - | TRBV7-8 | TGTGCCAGCAGCCGGACAGCGTACGAGCAGTACTTC | CASSRTAYEQYF
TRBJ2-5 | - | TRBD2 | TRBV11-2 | TGTGCCAGCAGCTCCTCCTCGTGGGGACTAGCGGTAGAAGAGACCCAGTACTTC | CASSSSSWGLAVEETQYF
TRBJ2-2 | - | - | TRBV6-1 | TGTGCCAGCAGCCTTCTAGCGTCCACCGGGGAGCTGTTTTTT | CASSLLASTGELFF
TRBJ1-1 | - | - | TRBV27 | TGTGCCAGCAGTTTATCGGGGATCTACACTGAAGCTTTCTTT | CASSLSGIYTEAFF
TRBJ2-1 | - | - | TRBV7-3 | TGTGCCAGCAGCTTGTCGAAGAGCTCCTACAATGAGCAGTTCTTC | CASSLSKSSYNEQFF
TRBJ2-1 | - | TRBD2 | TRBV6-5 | TGTGCCAGCACTAGGCGGGAGGCTCTGGGCAATGAGCAGTTCTTC | CASTRREALGNEQFF
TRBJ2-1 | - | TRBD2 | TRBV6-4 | TGTGCCAGCAGTGAGCACCGACTAGCGGGAGGGTACAATGAGCAGTTCTTC | CASSEHRLAGGYNEQFF
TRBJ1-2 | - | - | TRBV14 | TGTGCCAGCAGCCACGGCCTTAACTATGGCTACACCTTC | CASSHGLNYGYTF
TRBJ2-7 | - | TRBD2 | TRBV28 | TGTGCCAGCAGCGCGGGGCTAGCGGAAATCTACGAGCAGTACTTC | CASSAGLAEIYEQYF
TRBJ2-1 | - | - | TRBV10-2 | TGCGCCAGCAGTGAGTCGGGACCGAGCAACAATGAGCAGTTCTTC | CASSESGPSNNEQFF
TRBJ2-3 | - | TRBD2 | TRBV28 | TGTGCCAGCAAAGGACTAGTTGCATTTTACGATACGCAGTATTTT | CASKGLVAFYDTQYF
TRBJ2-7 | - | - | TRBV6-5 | TGTGCCAGCAGTCAGGGAAATGTCGAGCAGTACTTC | CASSQGNVEQYF
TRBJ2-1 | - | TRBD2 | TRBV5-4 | TGTGCCAGCAGCGTGATGACTAGCGGGAGCTACTACAATGAGCAGTTCTTC | CASSVMTSGSYYNEQFF
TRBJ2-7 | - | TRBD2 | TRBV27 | TGTGCCAGCAGTTTTGGGACTAGCGGGTACGAGCAGTACTTC | CASSFGTSGYEQYF
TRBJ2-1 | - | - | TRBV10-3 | TGTGCCATCAGTGGCTCCAGCGGTACCTACAATGAGCAGTTCTTC | CAISGSSGTYNEQFF
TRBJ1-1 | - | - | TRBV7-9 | TGTGCCAGCAGCTTAGTGGGTCCCATGAACACTGAAGCTTTCTTT | CASSLVGPMNTEAFF
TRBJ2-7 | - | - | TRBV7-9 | TGTGCCAGCAGTTACGACTCACCCTACGAGCAGTACTTC | CASSYDSPYEQYF
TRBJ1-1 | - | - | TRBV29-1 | TGCAGCGTTGAGTCTATCAGCACTGAAGCTTTCTTT | CSVESISTEAFF
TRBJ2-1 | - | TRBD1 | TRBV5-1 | TGCGCCAGCAGCCCCCGGGACAGTTACAATGAGCAGTTCTTC | CASSPRDSYNEQFF
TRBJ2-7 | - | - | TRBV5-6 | TGTGCCAGCAGCTCCCCTGACTGGGAGGTTCCCTACGAGCAGTACTTC | CASSSPDWEVPYEQYF
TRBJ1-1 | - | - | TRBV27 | TGTGCCAGCAGGAAGAACACTGAAGCTTTCTTT | CASRKNTEAFF
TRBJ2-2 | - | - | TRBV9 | TGTGCCAGCAGCGTAGTGGAGGGGGAGCTGTTTTTT | CASSVVEGELFF
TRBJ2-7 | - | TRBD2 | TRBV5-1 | TGCGCCAGCAGCTTGGACTATTCGGTACAGCGGGAGAGCTCCTACGAGCAGTACTTC | CASSLDYSVQRESSYEQYF
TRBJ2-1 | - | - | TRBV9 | TGTGCCAGCAGCGTAGTGAGAGGGGATATCAATGAGCAGTTCTTC | CASSVVRGDINEQFF
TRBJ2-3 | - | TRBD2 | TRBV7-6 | TGTGCCAGCAGCTTATATCGCGGGGGGAGCAGCACAGATACGCAGTATTTT | CASSLYRGGSSTDTQYF
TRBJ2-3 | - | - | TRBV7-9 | TGTGCCAGCAGCCTCGGGACATACGCGACAGATACGCAGTATTTT | CASSLGTYATDTQYF
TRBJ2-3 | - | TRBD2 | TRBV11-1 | TGTGCCAGCAGCCCAGGACTAGCGGTTAGCACAGATACGCAGTATTTT | CASSPGLAVSTDTQYF
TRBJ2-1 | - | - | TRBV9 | TGTGCCAGCAGCGTATCGGATCGGGAGCAGTTCTTC | CASSVSDREQFF
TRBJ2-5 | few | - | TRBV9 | TGTGCCAGCAGCGTATTGGGAAACCAAGAGACCCAGTACTTC | CASSVLGNQETQYF
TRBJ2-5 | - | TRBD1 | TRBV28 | TGTGCCAGCAGTCCGGGACAGGATGAGACCCAGTACTTC | CASSPGQDETQYF
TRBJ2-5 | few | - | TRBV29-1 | TGCAGCGTTGAGCTCCGGCTTCAAGAGACCCAGTACTTC | CSVELRLQETQYF
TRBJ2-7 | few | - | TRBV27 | TGTGCCAGCAGTTTATCAGGGGCCTACGAGCAGTACTTC | CASSLSGAYEQYF
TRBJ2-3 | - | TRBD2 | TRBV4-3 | TGCGCCAGCAGCCAAGATCGCGGGAGCGTGGGAGATACGCAGTATTTT | CASSQDRGSVGDTQYF
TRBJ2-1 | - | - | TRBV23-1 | TGCGCCAGCAGTCAATCAGAGTACAATGAGCAGTTCTTC | CASSQSEYNEQFF